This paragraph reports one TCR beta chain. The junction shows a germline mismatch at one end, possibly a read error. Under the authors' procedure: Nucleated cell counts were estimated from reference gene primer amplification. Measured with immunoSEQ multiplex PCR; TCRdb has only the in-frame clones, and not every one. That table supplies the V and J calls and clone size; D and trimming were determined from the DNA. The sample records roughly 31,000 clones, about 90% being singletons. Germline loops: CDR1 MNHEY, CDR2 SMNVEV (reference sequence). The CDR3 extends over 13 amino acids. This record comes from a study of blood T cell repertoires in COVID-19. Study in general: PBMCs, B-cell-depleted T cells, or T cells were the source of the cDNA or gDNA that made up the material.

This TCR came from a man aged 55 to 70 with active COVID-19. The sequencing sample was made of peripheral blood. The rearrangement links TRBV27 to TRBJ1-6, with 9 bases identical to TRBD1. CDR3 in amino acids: CAGRGTGISPLHF. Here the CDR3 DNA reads TGTGCCGGCAGGGGGACAGGGATTTCACCCCTCCACTTT.